Listed here is a single T cell receptor (beta chain). Its antigen is unknown. A multiplex PCR was run with 60 Vbeta primers and 13 Jbeta primers. Method: immunoSEQ multiplex PCR; TCRdb's copy keeps in-frame clones and lacks some. Among roughly 100,000 clones, about three quarters were seen once, and the ten largest hold approximately 5.6%. This record comes from a study of cytomegalovirus exposure and HLA in healthy donors. Study findings and constraints: A later analysis found that most CMV-associated TCR beta chains appeared HLA-restricted. Being productive about 87% or about 30% of the time was typical of most TCR beta V segments in an earlier analysis.

The source is a male donor in good health and CMV-seronegative. Material: PBMCs.

The CDR3 coding sequence is TGCGCCAGCAGCCAAGCCGGGACTAAGATCGGGGAGCTGTTTTTT. It yields the protein CASSQAGTKIGELFF. The rearrangement links TRBV4-1 to TRBJ2-2, with 7 bases lining up with TRBD2. The junction had 6 bases not matched to a gene; V was cut back by 1 base and J by 7 bases. Germline V gene data show CDR1 as MGHRA and CDR2 as YSYEKL. The CDR3 is 15 amino acids.